This T cell receptor beta chain was obtained from a study of blood T cells in healthy people across ages. Sample-barcoded 5' priming and a J-beta primer mix drove a second PCR of roughly 7 to 11 cycles. TCRdb fed the 5' RACE reads into MiXCR, producing one record per CDR3 protein. The sample contains around 1,500,000 distinct CDR3 sequences, 28% of which appear only once. Peripheral blood was drawn, about 10 milliliters per donor. Extraction yielded at least 5.5 micrograms of total RNA per sample. This clonotype was recorded a few times. The sequence was obtained from a woman in her thirties in good health. The sample was blood.

As DNA, the CDR3 is TGTGCCAGCAGCTTAGGCGGAATTCAAACGGAGCATCTCGAGCAGTACTTC. Residues: CASSLGGIQTEHLEQYF. This chain uses TRBV7-9 with TRBJ2-5; D is uncertain. The J call is uncertain, as TRBJ2-7 better fits the DNA end. This CDR3 spans 17 amino acids. CDR1 is SEHNR and CDR2 is FQNEAQ in the germline V gene (reference sequence).